The text below deals with one TCR beta chain. Its antigen is unknown. The sample comes from a study of T cell responses to AZD1222 COVID-19 vaccine. Profiled with immunoSEQ multiplex PCR; TCRdb holds only in-frame clones, not every one. The sample holds tens of thousands of clones, 88% seen once. The CDR3 runs 14 residues. In germline, CDR1 is GTSNPN, CDR2 SVGIG (reference sequence). The junction had 4 bases not matched to a gene; V was cut back by 7 bases and J by 0 bases. Whole-study findings and limits: Among vaccine-associated CD4 TCRs, coverage spanned spike, with dominance at 160-218 and 743-854. Reportedly, close to half of spike-specific TCRs are directed against unmutated variant regions. Repertoires were obtained only post-peak T cell response.

The input for sequencing was peripheral blood, taken 28 days after the second AZD1222 dose. The rearrangement joins TRBV30 to TRBJ1-4, with 8 positions matching TRBD1. The source is an adult who received the AZD1222 COVID-19 vaccine. Here the CDR3 reads CAFDRGATNEKLFF. The CDR3 nucleotides read TGTGCCTTTGACAGGGGTGCAACTAATGAAAAACTGTTTTTT.